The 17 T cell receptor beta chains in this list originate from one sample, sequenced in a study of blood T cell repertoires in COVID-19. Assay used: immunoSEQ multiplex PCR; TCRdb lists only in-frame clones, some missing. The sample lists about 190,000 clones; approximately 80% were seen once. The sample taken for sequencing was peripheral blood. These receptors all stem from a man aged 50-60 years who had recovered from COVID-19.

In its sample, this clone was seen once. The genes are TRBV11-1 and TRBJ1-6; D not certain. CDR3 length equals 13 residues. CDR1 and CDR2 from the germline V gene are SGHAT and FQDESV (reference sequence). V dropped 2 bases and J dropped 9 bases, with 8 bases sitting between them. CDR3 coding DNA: TGTGCCAGCAGCTTACTATTTGGTTCACCCCTCCACTTT. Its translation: CASSLLFGSPLHF.

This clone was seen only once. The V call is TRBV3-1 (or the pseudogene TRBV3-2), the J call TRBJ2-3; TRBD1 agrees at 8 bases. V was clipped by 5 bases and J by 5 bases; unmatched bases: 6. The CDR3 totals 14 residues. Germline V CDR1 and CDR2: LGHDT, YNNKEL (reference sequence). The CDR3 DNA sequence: TGTGCCAGCAGCTCCGGACAGGGTGGAGATACGCAGTATTTT. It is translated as CASSSGQGGDTQYF.

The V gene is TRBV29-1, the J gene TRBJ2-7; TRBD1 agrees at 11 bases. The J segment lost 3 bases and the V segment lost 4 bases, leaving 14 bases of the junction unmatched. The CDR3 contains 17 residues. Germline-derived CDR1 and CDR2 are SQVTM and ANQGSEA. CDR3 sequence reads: CSVVGTGGGRAYYEQYF. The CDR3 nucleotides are TGCAGCGTTGTCGGGACAGGGGGGGGTAGGGCTTACTACGAGCAGTACTTC.

CDR3 region: CASSLGARTDTQYF. CDR3 DNA sequence: TGTGCCAGTAGCCTAGGGGCCCGCACAGATACGCAGTATTTT. The chain combines TRBV19 with TRBJ2-3; D might be TRBD1 (5 bases). From germline, CDR1 is LNHDA and CDR2 SQIVND (reference sequence). Trimming removed 6 bases at V and 1 base at J, with 11 bases between. This CDR3 is 14 amino acids long.

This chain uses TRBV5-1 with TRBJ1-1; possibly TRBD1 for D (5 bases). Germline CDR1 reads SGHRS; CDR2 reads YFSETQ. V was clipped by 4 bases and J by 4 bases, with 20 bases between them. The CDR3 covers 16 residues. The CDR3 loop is CASSPDLGAGGTEAFF. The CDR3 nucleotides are TGCGCCAGCAGCCCAGATTTAGGAGCCGGGGGCACTGAAGCTTTCTTT.

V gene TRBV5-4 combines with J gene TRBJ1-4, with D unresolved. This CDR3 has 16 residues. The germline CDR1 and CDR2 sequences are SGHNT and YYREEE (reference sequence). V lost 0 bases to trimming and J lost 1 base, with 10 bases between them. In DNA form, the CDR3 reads TGTGCCAGCAGCTTGGGAGGTGGCAGAACTAATGAAAAACTGTTTTTT. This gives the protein CASSLGGGRTNEKLFF.

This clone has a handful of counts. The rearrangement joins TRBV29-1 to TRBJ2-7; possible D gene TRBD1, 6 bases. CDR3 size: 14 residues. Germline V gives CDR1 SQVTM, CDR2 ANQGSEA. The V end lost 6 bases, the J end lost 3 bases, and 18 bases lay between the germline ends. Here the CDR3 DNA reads TGCAGCGTAACCAGGGGCTCCCGTAACTACGAGCAGTACTTC. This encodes CSVTRGSRNYEQYF.

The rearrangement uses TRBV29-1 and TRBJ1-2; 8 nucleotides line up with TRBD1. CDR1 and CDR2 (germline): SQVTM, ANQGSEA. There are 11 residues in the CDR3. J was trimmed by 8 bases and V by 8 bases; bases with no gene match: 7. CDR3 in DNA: TGCAGCCTTCGACAGGGGAACGGCTACACCTTC. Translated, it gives CSLRQGNGYTF.

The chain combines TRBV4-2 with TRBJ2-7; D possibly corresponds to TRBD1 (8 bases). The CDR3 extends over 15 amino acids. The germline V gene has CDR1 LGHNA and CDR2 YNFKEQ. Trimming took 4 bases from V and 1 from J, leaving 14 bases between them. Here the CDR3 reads CASSRDRGGSYEQYF. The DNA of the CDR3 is TGTGCCAGCAGCCGAGACAGGGGAGGGTCCTACGAGCAGTACTTC.

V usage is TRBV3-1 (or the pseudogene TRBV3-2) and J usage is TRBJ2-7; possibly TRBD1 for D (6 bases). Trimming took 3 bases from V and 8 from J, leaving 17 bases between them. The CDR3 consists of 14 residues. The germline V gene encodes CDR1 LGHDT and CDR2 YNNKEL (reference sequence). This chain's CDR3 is CASSHWNRDLQQYF. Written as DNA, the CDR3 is TGTGCCAGCAGCCACTGGAACAGGGATTTACAGCAGTACTTC.

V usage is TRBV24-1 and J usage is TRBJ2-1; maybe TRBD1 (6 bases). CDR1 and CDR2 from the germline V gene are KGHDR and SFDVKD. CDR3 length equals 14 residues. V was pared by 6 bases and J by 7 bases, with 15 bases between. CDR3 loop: CATSNRALGNEQFF. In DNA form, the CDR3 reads TGTGCCACCAGTAACAGGGCCCTTGGGAATGAGCAGTTCTTC.

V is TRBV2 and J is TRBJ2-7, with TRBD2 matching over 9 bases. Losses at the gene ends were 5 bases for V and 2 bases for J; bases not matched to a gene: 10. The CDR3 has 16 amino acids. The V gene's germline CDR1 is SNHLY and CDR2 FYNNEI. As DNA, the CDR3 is TGTGCCAGCAGTTTACAGACTAGCGGAGCAACCTACGAGCAGTACTTC. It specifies CASSLQTSGATYEQYF. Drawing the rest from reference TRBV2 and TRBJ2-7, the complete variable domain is EPEVTQTPSHQVTQMGQEVILRCVPISNHLYFYWYRQILGQKVEFLVSFYNNEISEKSEIFDDQFSVERPDGSNFTLKIRSTKLEDSAMYFCASSLQTSGATYEQYFGPGTRLTVT.

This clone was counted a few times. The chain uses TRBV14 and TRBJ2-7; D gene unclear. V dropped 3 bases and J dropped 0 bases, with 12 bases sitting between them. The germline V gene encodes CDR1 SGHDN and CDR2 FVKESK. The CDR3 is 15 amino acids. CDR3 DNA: TGTGCCAGCAGCCAGTCTAAGCTTCCCTCCTACGAGCAGTACTTC. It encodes CASSQSKLPSYEQYF.

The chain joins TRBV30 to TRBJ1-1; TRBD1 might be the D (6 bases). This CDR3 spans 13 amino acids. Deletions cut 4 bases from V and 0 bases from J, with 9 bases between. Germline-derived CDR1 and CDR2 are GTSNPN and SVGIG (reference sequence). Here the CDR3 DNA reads TGTGCCTGGAACCAGGGGTTGAACACTGAAGCTTTCTTT. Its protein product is CAWNQGLNTEAFF.

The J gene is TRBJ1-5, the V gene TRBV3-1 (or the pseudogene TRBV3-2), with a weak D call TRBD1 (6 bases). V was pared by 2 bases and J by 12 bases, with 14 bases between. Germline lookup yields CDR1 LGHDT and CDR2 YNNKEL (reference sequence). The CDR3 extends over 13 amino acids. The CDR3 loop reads CASSQNRESRQHF. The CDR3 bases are TGTGCCAGCAGCCAAAACAGGGAGAGTCGCCAGCATTTT.

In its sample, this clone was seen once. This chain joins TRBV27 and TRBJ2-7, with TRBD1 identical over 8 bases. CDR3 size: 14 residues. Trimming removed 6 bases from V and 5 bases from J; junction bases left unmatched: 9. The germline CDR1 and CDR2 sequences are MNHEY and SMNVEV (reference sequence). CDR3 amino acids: CASRPQGGNHEQYF. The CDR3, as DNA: TGTGCCAGCAGACCACAGGGGGGCAACCACGAGCAGTACTTC.

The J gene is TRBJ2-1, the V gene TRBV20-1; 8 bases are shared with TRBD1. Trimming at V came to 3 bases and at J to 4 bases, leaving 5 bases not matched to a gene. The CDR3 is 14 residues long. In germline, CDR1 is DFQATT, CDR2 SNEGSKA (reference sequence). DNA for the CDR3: TGCAGTGCTAGTGACAGGGGAAAGTACAATGAGCAGTTCTTC. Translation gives CSASDRGKYNEQFF.